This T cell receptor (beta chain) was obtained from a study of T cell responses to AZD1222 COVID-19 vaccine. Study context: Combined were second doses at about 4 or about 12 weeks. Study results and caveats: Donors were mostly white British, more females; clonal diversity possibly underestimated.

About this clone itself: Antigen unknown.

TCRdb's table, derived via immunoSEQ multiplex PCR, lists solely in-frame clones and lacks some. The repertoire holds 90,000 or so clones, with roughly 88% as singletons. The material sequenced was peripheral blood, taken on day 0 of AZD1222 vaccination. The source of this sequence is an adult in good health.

CDR3 DNA sequence: TGCGCCAGCAGCTTGATAGGGTCCAGGAGCTCCTACAATGAGCAGTTCTTC. It encodes CASSLIGSRSSYNEQFF. The V gene is TRBV5-1, the J gene TRBJ2-1; D is uncertain. Germline CDR1 is SGHRS and CDR2 is YFSETQ. Trimming left V 1 base short and J 0 bases short, with 14 bases between. This CDR3 has 17 residues.